The T cell receptor (beta chain) under discussion was sequenced for a study of blood T cell repertoires in COVID-19. In germline, CDR1 is SGHRS, CDR2 YFSETQ. V dropped 4 bases and J dropped 5; count of bases not matched to a gene: 7. This CDR3 has 15 amino acids. Assay: immunoSEQ multiplex PCR; the TCRdb copy retains only in-frame clones and omits some. The sample consists of around 140,000 clones, around 72% of them appearing once. The sequenced sample consisted of peripheral blood. The rearrangement links TRBV5-1 to TRBJ2-3; 10 bases are a match to TRBD1. The receptor was derived from an older woman with acute or convalescent COVID-19. The CDR3, as DNA: TGCGCCAGCAGCACCGGGACAGGGGTGGTAGATACGCAGTATTTT. Encoded protein: CASSTGTGVVDTQYF. The whole variable domain, remainder taken from reference TRBV5-1 and TRBJ2-3, is KAGVTQTPRYLIKTRGQQVTLSCSPISGHRSVSWYQQTPGQGLQFLFEYFSETQRNKGNFPGRFSGRQFSNSRSEMNVSTLELGDSALYLCASSTGTGVVDTQYFGPGTRLTVL.